These 23 T cell receptor beta chains were sequenced from one sample in a study of blood T cell repertoires in COVID-19. The data were produced by immunoSEQ multiplex PCR, yet TCRdb's version contains in-frame clones alone and is incomplete. In the table there are some 230,000 clones, 70% to 90% of which are singletons. The sequenced sample was peripheral blood. The source is a man aged 50 to 60 who had recovered from COVID-19.

The chain combines TRBV5-1 with TRBJ1-2; D not certain. This CDR3 spans 15 amino acids. The germline V gene encodes CDR1 SGHRS and CDR2 YFSETQ. Deletions cut 6 bases from V and 4 bases from J, with 19 bases between. DNA for the CDR3: TGCGCCAGCAAACCTCAGGAGGGAGTCGGCTATGGCTACACCTTC. This codes for CASKPQEGVGYGYTF. The variable domain in full, with the rest retrieved from reference TRBV5-1 and TRBJ1-2, is KAGVTQTPRYLIKTRGQQVTLSCSPISGHRSVSWYQQTPGQGLQFLFEYFSETQRNKGNFPGRFSGRQFSNSRSEMNVSTLELGDSALYLCASKPQEGVGYGYTFGSGTRLTVV.

The rearrangement uses TRBV27 and TRBJ1-5, with D unclear. The ends were cut back, 3 bases at V and 4 bases at J, with 7 bases in the middle. The CDR3 extends over 13 amino acids. In germline, CDR1 is MNHEY, CDR2 SMNVEV (reference sequence). This CDR3 reads CASSFTTNQPQHF. Here the CDR3 DNA reads TGTGCCAGCAGTTTTACCACTAATCAGCCCCAGCATTTT.

J is TRBJ2-7 and V is TRBV9; no firm D call. Deletions cut 3 bases from V and 3 bases from J, with 22 bases between. CDR3 length: 17 residues. Germline CDR1 is SGDLS and CDR2 is YYNGEE. The CDR3 coding sequence is TGTGCCAGCAGCGCGCTTCTACTGACTCACCGGTACTACGAGCAGTACTTC. It encodes CASSALLLTHRYYEQYF.

This chain joins TRBV7-9 and TRBJ2-7; TRBD1 aligns across 9 bases. The germline gives CDR1 SEHNR, CDR2 FQNEAQ (reference sequence). The CDR3 length is 15 residues. V lost 5 bases, J lost 7 bases, and 12 bases stayed unmatched. This CDR3 reads CASSLPGQGLREQYF. As DNA, the CDR3 is TGTGCCAGCAGCCTCCCGGGACAGGGTCTAAGGGAGCAGTACTTC.

The chain has TRBV28 and TRBJ2-7; 9 bases match TRBD1. Germline V lookup: CDR1 MDHEN, CDR2 SYDVKM. Trimming took 3 bases from V and 1 from J; bases not matched to a gene: 4. The CDR3 spans 15 residues. CDR3 nucleotides: TGTGCCAGCAGTTTTTGGACAGGGGATTCCTACGAGCAGTACTTC. Translated: CASSFWTGDSYEQYF.

This chain connects TRBV9 to TRBJ2-1; D is uncertain. Trimming stripped 4 bases from V and 9 bases from J, with 17 bases between. The CDR3 covers 14 residues. Looked up from germline, CDR1 is SGDLS and CDR2 is YYNGEE. In nucleotides, the CDR3 is TGTGCCAGCAGCCCCGCTACCGATGAGGTTGAGCAGTTCTTC. Translation: CASSPATDEVEQFF.

This clone was seen a single time. This chain connects TRBV28 to TRBJ1-5, with D unresolved. The CDR3 totals 13 residues. Trimming took 4 bases from V and 1 from J, leaving 5 bases between them. Germline assignment: CDR1 MDHEN and CDR2 SYDVKM. The CDR3 spells CASSSSSNQPQHF. In DNA, the CDR3 is TGTGCCAGCAGTTCCTCCAGCAATCAGCCCCAGCATTTT. Full variable domain (rest looked up from reference TRBV28 and TRBJ1-5): DVKVTQSSRYLVKRTGEKVFLECVQDMDHENMFWYRQDPGLGLRLIYFSYDVKMKEKGDIPEGYSVSREKKERFSLILESASTNQTSMYLCASSSSSNQPQHFGDGTRLSIL.

The CDR3 nucleotides are TGTGCCAGTAGCCGACAGGGGGTATCTTCCTATAATTCACCCCTCCACTTT. Protein product: CASSRQGVSSYNSPLHF. The chain is built from TRBV19 and TRBJ1-6; 9 bases are a match to TRBD1. Germline V gene sequence: CDR1 LNHDA, CDR2 SQIVND (reference sequence). CDR3 length equals 17 residues. J lost 1 base, V lost 6 bases, and 7 bases had no gene match.

This chain uses TRBV5-1 with TRBJ2-7; 9 bases map to TRBD1. CDR1 SGHRS and CDR2 YFSETQ come from the germline V gene. CDR3 length: 17 amino acids. The J segment lost 0 bases and the V segment lost 0 bases, leaving 7 bases of the junction unmatched. The CDR3 region has the DNA TGCGCCAGCAGCTTGGGACAGGGGGTCCAAAGCTCCTACGAGCAGTACTTC. It encodes CASSLGQGVQSSYEQYF.

This rearrangement joins TRBV2 to TRBJ2-7, with 11 bases lining up with TRBD2. The V gene end was trimmed by 4 bases and the J gene end by 1 base; junction bases not matched to a gene: 6. CDR1 is SNHLY, CDR2 FYNNEI, per germline. The CDR3 consists of 16 residues. In DNA, the CDR3 is TGTGCCAGCAGTGTTGACACTAGCGGGAGTTCCTACGAGCAGTACTTC. Protein product: CASSVDTSGSSYEQYF.

This chain uses TRBV3-1 (or the pseudogene TRBV3-2) with TRBJ2-7; D perhaps matches TRBD2 (5 bases). Trimming stripped 4 bases from V and 5 bases from J, with 12 bases between. Per germline, CDR1 LGHDT and CDR2 YNNKEL (reference sequence). The CDR3 length is 13 residues. The CDR3 DNA reads TGTGCCAGCAGCCGCGGCGAGGGCCACGAGCAGTACTTC. The encoded protein is CASSRGEGHEQYF.

The J gene is TRBJ1-1, the V gene TRBV18, with 8 bases identical to TRBD1. CDR1 KGHSH and CDR2 LQKENI come from the germline V gene. V lost 3 bases and J lost 11; bases outside the gene matches: 8. The CDR3 is 13 amino acids. The CDR3 region has the DNA TGTGCCAGCTCACCCCCCGGGACAGGTGAGGCTTTCTTT. This gives the protein CASSPPGTGEAFF.

The chain is built from TRBV28 and TRBJ2-2; 8 bases agree with TRBD2. From germline, CDR1 is MDHEN and CDR2 SYDVKM. This CDR3 spans 18 amino acids. Germline trimming cut 7 bases from V and 5 bases from J; bases unmatched to any gene: 18. CDR3 in amino acids: CASNRRGTGGPGTGELFF. CDR3 nucleotide sequence: TGTGCCAGCAACCGGCGGGGGACGGGAGGGCCGGGGACCGGGGAGCTGTTTTTT.

The rearrangement uses TRBV5-1 and TRBJ1-2; no clear D. Per the germline V gene, CDR1 is SGHRS and CDR2 is YFSETQ. This CDR3 spans 12 amino acids. Between the trimmed V and J ends, which lost 3 bases and 6 bases, there was a span of 9 bases. This chain's CDR3 is CASSSHPDGYTF. CDR3 DNA: TGCGCCAGCAGCTCCCACCCAGATGGCTACACCTTC. Full variable domain (remainder filled in from reference TRBV5-1 and TRBJ1-2): KAGVTQTPRYLIKTRGQQVTLSCSPISGHRSVSWYQQTPGQGLQFLFEYFSETQRNKGNFPGRFSGRQFSNSRSEMNVSTLELGDSALYLCASSSHPDGYTFGSGTRLTVV.

This chain connects TRBV14 to TRBJ1-1; D gene uncertain. The germline CDR1 and CDR2 sequences are SGHDN and FVKESK. The CDR3 runs 12 residues. Deletions cut 1 base from V and 12 bases from J, with 12 bases between. The DNA of the CDR3 is TGTGCCAGCAGCCAAGGGTTCACACAACCTTTCTTT. Amino acids: CASSQGFTQPFF.

The CDR3 loop is CASSHRQGSSYNEQFF. CDR3 DNA: TGTGCCAGCAGCCACCGGCAGGGAAGCTCCTACAATGAGCAGTTCTTC. The chain employs TRBV11-2 and TRBJ2-1, with a tentative D call TRBD1 (5 bases). V was clipped by 5 bases and J by 0 bases, with 14 bases between them. Germline V gives CDR1 SGHAT, CDR2 FQNNGV. The CDR3 covers 16 residues.

The chain combines TRBV10-1 with TRBJ1-5, with 10 positions matching TRBD1. J gave up 7 bases and V 7 bases, and 13 bases lay outside the gene matches. CDR3 size: 16 residues. Germline values: CDR1 WNHNN, CDR2 SYGVQD (reference sequence). CDR3 sequence: CASTPRRQGARQPQHF. The CDR3 nucleotides are TGCGCCAGCACTCCGAGGCGACAGGGGGCGAGGCAGCCCCAGCATTTT.

This chain connects TRBV19 to TRBJ2-1, with 8 bases lining up with TRBD1. CDR3 length: 15 amino acids. Germline assignment: CDR1 LNHDA and CDR2 SQIVND (reference sequence). The J segment lost 10 bases and the V segment lost 1 base, leaving 9 bases of the junction unmatched. The DNA of the CDR3 is TGTGCCAGTAGTATAGTCGGGCAGGGGGCGCGGGAGCAGTTCTTC. Its translation: CASSIVGQGAREQFF.

The chain recombines TRBV5-1 with TRBJ2-5, with 8 bases identical to TRBD1. Germline values: CDR1 SGHRS, CDR2 YFSETQ. The CDR3 covers 15 residues. The trim removed 0 bases at V and 4 bases at J, leaving 5 bases unmatched. CDR3 residues: CASSLGDRLLETQYF. The CDR3 DNA sequence: TGCGCCAGCAGCTTGGGGGACAGGCTTCTAGAGACCCAGTACTTC.

In its sample, this clone was seen once. The rearrangement links TRBV28 to TRBJ2-1; 9 bases fit TRBD1. The germline V gene has CDR1 MDHEN and CDR2 SYDVKM. V lost 4 bases, J lost 3 bases, and 10 bases stayed unmatched. This CDR3 is built from 17 residues. DNA of the CDR3: TGTGCCAGCAGTTCCCTACAGGGGGCCCACCTCTACAATGAGCAGTTCTTC. This translates into CASSSLQGAHLYNEQFF. The variable domain in full, with the rest retrieved from reference TRBV28 and TRBJ2-1, is DVKVTQSSRYLVKRTGEKVFLECVQDMDHENMFWYRQDPGLGLRLIYFSYDVKMKEKGDIPEGYSVSREKKERFSLILESASTNQTSMYLCASSSLQGAHLYNEQFFGPGTRLTVL.

The V and J genes are TRBV19 and TRBJ1-2, with TRBD1 as a possible D gene (6 bases). There are 22 residues in the CDR3. CDR1 is LNHDA, CDR2 SQIVND, per germline (reference sequence). Trimming left V 1 base short and J 4 bases short, with 34 bases between. This chain's CDR3 is CASSIVGTTTGQLSSSLYGYTF. The CDR3 DNA is TGTGCCAGTAGTATAGTGGGTACCACAACAGGGCAACTTTCCTCTTCGCTCTATGGCTACACCTTC.

The chain is built from TRBV30 and TRBJ1-1, with D tentatively TRBD1 (6 bases). The CDR3 totals 13 residues. The V end was cut by 0 bases, the J end by 6 bases, with 11 bases between. Per germline, CDR1 GTSNPN and CDR2 SVGIG (reference sequence). This CDR3 reads CAWSVSGAAEAFF. CDR3 nucleotides: TGTGCCTGGAGTGTGTCAGGGGCCGCTGAAGCTTTCTTT. Complete variable domain (other parts from reference TRBV30 and TRBJ1-1): SQTIHQWPATLVQPVGSPLSLECTVEGTSNPNLYWYRQAAGRGLQLLFYSVGIGQISSEVPQNLSASRPQDRQFILSSKKLLLSDSGFYLCAWSVSGAAEAFFGQGTRLTVV.

The chain uses TRBV7-2 and TRBJ1-6; the match to TRBD1 covers 8 bases. CDR1 is SGHTA and CDR2 is FQGNSA in the germline V gene. The CDR3 is made up of 16 amino acids. The V segment lost 1 base and the J segment 5 bases; nucleotides outside the gene matches: 4. CDR3 nucleotide sequence: TGTGCCAGCAGCTTAGGGACAGGGTCAAATAATTCACCCCTCCACTTT. It codes for CASSLGTGSNNSPLHF.